This entry features one T cell receptor (beta chain) sequence. Antigen: not known. Germline-derived CDR1 and CDR2 are SQVTM and ANQGSEA. With V trimmed by 5 bases and J by 7 bases, 7 bases remained unmatched. This CDR3 region has 12 residues. The sample belongs to a study of OX40 agonist ivuxolimab in advanced cancers. In the study overall: Ivuxolimab, an agonist antibody against OX40 (CD134), was given to patients. From about 23 to 85 years was the age range, with a mean of 60 years, and roughly 83% were male. Broader study findings: CD8+ T cells averaged more expanded clones than CD4+.

Sampling of blood occurred at baseline, cycle 4 day 1, and cycle 7 day 1. Generated by immunoSEQ multiplex PCR, the TCRdb table keeps only in-frame clones and is missing some. The top ten hold about a tenth of the sample, which has tens of thousands of clones, under 80% seen once. This clonotype was obtained from an adult with an advanced solid tumor such as melanoma, head and neck, liver or kidney cancer. Source: CD4+ or CD8+ T cells sorted from blood, taken in a trial of the OX40 agonist ivuxolimab. The J gene is TRBJ1-1, the V gene TRBV29-1; 7 bases are shared with TRBD1. CDR3: CSVNRGKGEAFF. The CDR3 DNA follows: TGCAGCGTTAACAGGGGTAAAGGTGAAGCTTTCTTT. Combining the CDR3 with reference TRBV29-1 and TRBJ1-1 gives the whole variable domain SAVISQKPSRDICQRGTSLTIQCQVDSQVTMMFWYRQQPGQSLTLIATANQGSEATYESGFVIDKFPISRPNLTFSTLTVSNMSPEDSSIYLCSVNRGKGEAFFGQGTRLTVV.